What follows are 21 T cell receptor beta chains derived from one specimen sequenced in a study of T cells in Graves' hyperthyroidism and ophthalmopathy. Amplification yielded TCR beta CDR3 regions, with RNA transcripts as the source. Using the HTBI primer set, a first-round RT-PCR was run on the TCR CDR3. TCRdb re-derived calls from the multiplex PCR reads in MiXCR, one entry per CDR3 protein. The sample has about 500,000 distinct CDR3 sequences; approximately 48% are singletons. Material: peripheral blood or thyroid tissue (not recorded which). All receptors come from an adult woman with Graves' disease, either hyperthyroidism or ophthalmopathy (not recorded which).

This clonotype occurred a few times. The chain has TRBV20-1 and TRBJ2-7; D call uncertain. Germline-derived CDR1 and CDR2 are DFQATT and SNEGSKA (reference sequence). This CDR3 is built from 12 residues. The CDR3 reads CSAPGPRYEQYF. The CDR3 DNA sequence: TGCAGCGCCCCGGGCCCTAGGTACGAGCAGTACTTC.

The chain carries TRBV10-3 and TRBJ2-5, with D possibly matching TRBD2 (6 bases). This CDR3 is built from 12 residues. Germline CDR1 ENHRY, CDR2 SYGVKD. V lost 10 bases and J 5 bases, leaving 14 bases between the germline ends. Here the CDR3 DNA reads TGTGCCACCGGGGGTTTAGCGGAGACCCAGTACTTC. Translation gives CATGGLAETQYF.

This clonotype was counted ten times or more. The V gene is TRBV7-2, the J gene TRBJ1-5; D perhaps matches TRBD1 (5 bases). CDR1 is SGHTA, CDR2 FQGNSA, per germline. CDR3 length equals 15 residues. V lost 5 bases to trimming and J lost 3 bases, with 14 bases between them. The CDR3 spells CASSKRAGNNQPQHF. The DNA of the CDR3 is TGTGCCAGCAGCAAAAGGGCAGGGAACAATCAGCCCCAGCATTTT.

This clonotype was recorded at least ten times. The J gene is TRBJ1-1, the V gene TRBV5-1, with 8 bases that match TRBD1. The J segment lost 7 bases and the V segment lost 8 bases, leaving 13 bases of the junction unmatched. The CDR3 contains 14 residues. Germline CDR1 SGHRS, CDR2 YFSETQ. The CDR3, as DNA: TGCGCCAGTAAACCGACACAAGGACAGGGTGAAGCTTTCTTT. This encodes CASKPTQGQGEAFF.

In this sample, this clonotype turned up many times. The chain couples TRBV29-1 to TRBJ1-1, with D hard to call. This CDR3 contains 15 residues. CDR1 is SQVTM, CDR2 ANQGSEA, per germline. Trimming stripped 0 bases from V and 5 bases from J, with 16 bases between. CDR3 DNA: TGCAGCGTTGAAGATCCCCCGGGTCGACGGACTGAAGCTTTCTTT. Its protein is CSVEDPPGRRTEAFF.

Ten or more counts support this clonotype. The chain is built from TRBV7-2 and TRBJ1-1; 11 positions agree with TRBD1. V dropped 6 bases and J dropped 4; count of bases not matched to a gene: 4. This CDR3 region has 14 residues. Looked up from germline, CDR1 is SGHTA and CDR2 is FQGNSA. DNA of the CDR3: TGTGCCAGCAGGATCGGGACAGGGGGCACTGAAGCTTTCTTT. Protein: CASRIGTGGTEAFF. Looking up the rest from reference TRBV7-2 and TRBJ1-1 gives the full variable domain: GAGVSQSPSNKVTEKGKDVELRCDPISGHTALYWYRQSLGQGLEFLIYFQGNSAPDKSGLPSDRFSAERTGGSVSTLTIQRTQQEDSAVYLCASRIGTGGTEAFFGQGTRLTVV.

The rearrangement joins TRBV2 to TRBJ1-1, with 7 bases identical to TRBD1. V dropped 6 bases and J dropped 12; count of bases not matched to a gene: 13. This CDR3 has 13 residues. CDR1 and CDR2 (germline): SNHLY, FYNNEI. CDR3 region: CASSPNTGAGSFF. CDR3 coding DNA: TGTGCCAGCAGCCCGAACACAGGGGCCGGATCTTTCTTT.

CDR3 residues: CASSLYPGQGLGYTF. The CDR3 DNA is TGTGCCAGCAGCTTATATCCCGGACAGGGCCTTGGCTACACCTTC. V is TRBV7-2 and J is TRBJ1-2; 8 nucleotides align to TRBD1. Per germline, CDR1 SGHTA and CDR2 FQGNSA. The V segment lost 2 bases and the J segment 7 bases; nucleotides outside the gene matches: 9. CDR3 length: 15 residues.

The rearrangement uses TRBV2 and TRBJ2-5; 11 nucleotides match TRBD2. The CDR3 consists of 16 residues. Germline V gene data show CDR1 as SNHLY and CDR2 as FYNNEI. Unmatched junction bases numbered 7, after V lost 5 bases and J lost 2 bases. The CDR3 bases are TGTGCCAGCAGTTCTACTAGCGGGAGAAGGCAAGAGACCCAGTACTTC. It encodes CASSSTSGRRQETQYF.

The chain uses TRBV7-2 and TRBJ1-2, with TRBD1 matching over 7 bases. J gave up 6 bases and V 4 bases, and 11 bases lay outside the gene matches. The CDR3 has 15 amino acids. Germline V gene data show CDR1 as SGHTA and CDR2 as FQGNSA. The CDR3 DNA reads as TGTGCCAGCAGCTCCACAGGGGCGGGGGACGATGGCTACACCTTC. This translates into CASSSTGAGDDGYTF.

This chain connects TRBV7-9 to TRBJ2-5, with 8 bases lining up with TRBD1. The CDR3 contains 16 residues. Germline CDR1 reads SEHNR; CDR2 reads FQNEAQ (reference sequence). The V and J ends lost 5 bases and 2 bases, in that order; junction bases with no gene match: 10. The DNA of the CDR3 is TGTGCCAGCAGCCTCCGGGACAGGAGAACACAAGAGACCCAGTACTTC. This sequence encodes CASSLRDRRTQETQYF.

The chain has TRBV20-1 and TRBJ2-7; TRBD1 might be the D (5 bases). CDR1 is DFQATT, CDR2 SNEGSKA, per germline (reference sequence). V was pared by 5 bases and J by 3 bases, with 17 bases between. The CDR3 runs to 14 residues. The DNA of the CDR3 is TGCAGTGCTTTCCTACCCCCACAGGTCTACGAGCAGTACTTC. This gives the protein CSAFLPPQVYEQYF.

This chain joins TRBV7-2 and TRBJ1-2; D perhaps matches TRBD1 (5 bases). The CDR3 sequence is 14 residues long. Per germline, CDR1 SGHTA and CDR2 FQGNSA. V was trimmed by 5 bases and J by 4 bases, leaving 14 bases between them. CDR3: CASSQASGLYGYTF. The CDR3 nucleotides read TGTGCCAGCAGCCAAGCCTCGGGACTCTATGGCTACACCTTC.

The J gene is TRBJ2-7, the V gene TRBV7-2, with 14 bases aligning to TRBD2. This CDR3 region has 16 residues. The ends lost 6 bases at V and 6 bases at J; junction bases unmatched: 10. CDR1 is SGHTA and CDR2 is FQGNSA in the germline V gene. As DNA, the CDR3 is TGTGCCAGCAGGACACACGGACTAGCGGGAGGTAGCGAGCAGTACTTC. Protein sequence: CASRTHGLAGGSEQYF.

The chain is built from TRBV20-1 and TRBJ1-4; D not resolved. Trimming left V 6 bases short and J 5 bases short, with 22 bases between. Per the germline V gene, CDR1 is DFQATT and CDR2 is SNEGSKA (reference sequence). This CDR3 comprises 16 residues. The CDR3 DNA follows: TGCAGTGCAAAGGGTCTAGCGGTCCCTGGGAATGAAAAACTGTTTTTT. It translates to CSAKGLAVPGNEKLFF.

The chain has TRBV20-1 and TRBJ2-7; D may correspond to TRBD1 or TRBD2 (6 bases each). With 8 bases removed from V and 2 bases from J, the gap between germline ends came to 16 bases. The length of the CDR3 is 13 residues. CDR1 DFQATT and CDR2 SNEGSKA come from the germline V gene (reference sequence). In DNA, the CDR3 is TGCAGTTATCCGGGGGCTAGCCCCTACGAGCAGTACTTC. Translated: CSYPGASPYEQYF.

Many counts were recorded for this clonotype. The V and J genes are TRBV29-1 and TRBJ2-5, with no clear D. Looked up from germline, CDR1 is SQVTM and CDR2 is ANQGSEA. The CDR3 has 12 residues. Trimming took off 7 bases at V and 5 bases at J, with 14 bases between the two ends. The CDR3 is CSAFLPGETQYF. DNA of the CDR3: TGCAGCGCGTTTCTACCCGGGGAGACCCAGTACTTC. Combining the CDR3 with reference TRBV29-1 and TRBJ2-5 gives the whole variable domain SAVISQKPSRDICQRGTSLTIQCQVDSQVTMMFWYRQQPGQSLTLIATANQGSEATYESGFVIDKFPISRPNLTFSTLTVSNMSPEDSSIYLCSAFLPGETQYFGPGTRLLVL.

The rearrangement joins TRBV24-1 to TRBJ2-7; D is undetermined. Germline loops: CDR1 KGHDR, CDR2 SFDVKD. Trimming took off 3 bases at V and 0 bases at J, with 14 bases between the two ends. This CDR3 contains 16 residues. The DNA of the CDR3 is TGTGCCACCAGTGATACCCGGCAGGCCCTCTCCTACGAGCAGTACTTC. It specifies CATSDTRQALSYEQYF.

The chain has TRBV27 and TRBJ1-2, with D perhaps matching TRBD1 (5 bases). There are 14 residues in the CDR3. Looked up from germline, CDR1 is MNHEY and CDR2 is SMNVEV (reference sequence). The V end lost 5 bases, the J end lost 4 bases, and 14 bases lay between the germline ends. The CDR3 reads CASSPEGRSYGYTF. The CDR3 region has the DNA TGTGCCAGCAGTCCGGAGGGACGGAGCTATGGCTACACCTTC.

The J gene is TRBJ1-1, the V gene TRBV28, with D unclear. Germline V gives CDR1 MDHEN, CDR2 SYDVKM. This CDR3 has 13 residues. V was clipped by 8 bases and J by 0 bases, with 10 bases between them. The CDR3 reads CASWAPMNTEAFF. CDR3 coding DNA: TGTGCCAGCTGGGCTCCTATGAACACTGAAGCTTTCTTT.

This clonotype was seen a handful of times. The rearrangement joins TRBV2 to TRBJ2-7; possible D gene TRBD1, 6 bases. The CDR3 is made up of 16 amino acids. Germline V CDR1 and CDR2: SNHLY, FYNNEI. V lost 5 bases and J 2 bases, leaving 19 bases between the germline ends. CDR3 sequence (DNA): TGTGCCAGCAGTCCTACCATCAGGGGAGAGACCTACGAGCAGTACTTC. This encodes CASSPTIRGETYEQYF.